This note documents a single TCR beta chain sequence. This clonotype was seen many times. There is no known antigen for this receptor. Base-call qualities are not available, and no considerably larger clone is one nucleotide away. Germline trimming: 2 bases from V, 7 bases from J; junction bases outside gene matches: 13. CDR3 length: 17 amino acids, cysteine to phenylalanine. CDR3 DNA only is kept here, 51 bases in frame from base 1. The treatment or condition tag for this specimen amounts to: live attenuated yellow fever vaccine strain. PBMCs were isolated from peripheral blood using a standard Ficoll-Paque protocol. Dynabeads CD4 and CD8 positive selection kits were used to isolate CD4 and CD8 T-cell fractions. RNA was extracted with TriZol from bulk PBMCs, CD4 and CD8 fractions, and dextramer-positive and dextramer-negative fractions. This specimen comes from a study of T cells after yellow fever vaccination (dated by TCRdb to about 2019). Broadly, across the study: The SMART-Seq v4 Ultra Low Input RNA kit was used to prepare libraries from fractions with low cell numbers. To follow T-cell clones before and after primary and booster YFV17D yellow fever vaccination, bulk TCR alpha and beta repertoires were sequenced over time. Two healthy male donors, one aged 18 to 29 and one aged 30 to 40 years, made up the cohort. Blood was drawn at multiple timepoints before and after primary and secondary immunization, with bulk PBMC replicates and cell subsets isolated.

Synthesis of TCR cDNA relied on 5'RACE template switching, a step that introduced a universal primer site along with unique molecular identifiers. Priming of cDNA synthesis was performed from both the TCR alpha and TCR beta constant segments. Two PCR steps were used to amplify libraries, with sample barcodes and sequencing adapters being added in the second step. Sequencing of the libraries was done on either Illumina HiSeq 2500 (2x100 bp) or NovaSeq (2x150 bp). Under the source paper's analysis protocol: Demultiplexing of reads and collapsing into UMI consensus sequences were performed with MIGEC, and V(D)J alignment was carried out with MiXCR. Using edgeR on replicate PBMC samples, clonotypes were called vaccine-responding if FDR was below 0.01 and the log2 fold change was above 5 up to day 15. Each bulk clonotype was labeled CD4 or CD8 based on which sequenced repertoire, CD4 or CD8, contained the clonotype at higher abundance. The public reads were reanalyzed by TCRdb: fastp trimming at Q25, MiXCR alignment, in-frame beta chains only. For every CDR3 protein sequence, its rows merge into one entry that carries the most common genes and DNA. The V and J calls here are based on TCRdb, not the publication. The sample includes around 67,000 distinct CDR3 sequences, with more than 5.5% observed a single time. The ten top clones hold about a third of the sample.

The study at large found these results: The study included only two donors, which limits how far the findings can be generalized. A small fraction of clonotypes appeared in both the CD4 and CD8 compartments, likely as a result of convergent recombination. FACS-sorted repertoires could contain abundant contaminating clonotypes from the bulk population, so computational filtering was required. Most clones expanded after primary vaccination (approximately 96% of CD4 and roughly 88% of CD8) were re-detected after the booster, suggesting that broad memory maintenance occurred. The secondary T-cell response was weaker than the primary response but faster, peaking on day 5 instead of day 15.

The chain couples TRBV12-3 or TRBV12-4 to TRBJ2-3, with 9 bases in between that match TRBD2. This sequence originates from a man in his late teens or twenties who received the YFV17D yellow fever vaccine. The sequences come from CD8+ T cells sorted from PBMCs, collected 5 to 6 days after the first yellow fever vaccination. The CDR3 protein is CASSLSWRGGHGHTQYF. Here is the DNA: TGTGCCAGCAGTTTATCGTGGCGGGGGGGCCATGGCCATACGCAGTATTTT.